This TCR beta chain was profiled in a study of identical twins. Per germline, CDR1 SQVTM and CDR2 ANQGSEA. The V end lost 5 bases, the J end lost 1 base, and 8 bases lay between the germline ends. This CDR3 contains 13 residues. Only a few counts were recorded for this clonotype. What it binds is unknown. From the 5' RACE reads, TCRdb called clonotypes with MiXCR, one entry per CDR3 protein. This sample has 450,000 or so distinct CDR3 sequences, with approximately 24% found just once. Study-level points and caveats: Insertion counts were lower in abundant cord blood beta clonotypes, a trend that memory repertoires did not show. Surplus twin overlap in beta out-of-frame sequences was less pronounced.

The same data also went into a second study, on T cells expressing NK-cell markers. As that study records: Clones of NKG2C+ T cells that had expanded were of unclear HCMV specificity.

The sequenced sample was CD4+ T cells sorted from blood. This receptor was taken from a woman younger than 35 in good health. The chain links TRBV29-1 to TRBJ2-2; D is undetermined. The CDR3 bases are TGCAGCGTTTACCCGAAGAACACCGGGGAGCTGTTTTTT. Translated: CSVYPKNTGELFF.